Reported below is one T cell receptor beta chain. What it binds is not known. These data come from a study of siplizumab effects on memory and regulatory T cells. Findings and caveats of the study: A mean of roughly 70% of mappable alloreactive CD4+ clones were Treg-derived with siplizumab, compared with about 30% in controls.

The CDR3 is 13 amino acids. The germline V and J ends were trimmed by 0 bases and 8 bases, with 10 bases remaining between them. Germline CDR1 is MNHEY and CDR2 is SMNVEV (reference sequence). Measured with immunoSEQ multiplex PCR; TCRdb has only the in-frame clones, and not every one. The sample shows tens of thousands of clones, approximately 93% of them seen only once. The V call is TRBV27, the J call TRBJ1-2; D is possibly TRBD1 (5 bases). The receptor was isolated from a human donor in good health. The sequencing input was CD8+ T cells sorted from blood. The DNA for the CDR3 is TGTGCCAGCAGTTTATCGTGGAGGGACGGCTACACCTTC. It translates to CASSLSWRDGYTF.